These 4 T cell receptor beta chains originate from one sample sequenced in a study of T cell repertoires in cytomegalovirus infection. TCRdb used MiXCR to reprocess the reads, holding one entry per CDR3 protein. Of hundreds of thousands of distinct CDR3 sequences in the sample, roughly a sixth were seen once. Source material: PBMCs. The receptor source for this set is a human donor in good health (CMV status not recorded). Some clones in this sample may be carry-over from other donors' samples.

This chain uses TRBV29-1 with TRBJ2-5; D not resolved. V was trimmed by 4 bases and J by 5 bases, leaving 17 bases between them. CDR1 SQVTM and CDR2 ANQGSEA come from the germline V gene. The CDR3 length is 14 residues. In nucleotides, the CDR3 is TGCAGCGTTGTACAATCACGCGGCTTGGAGACCCAGTACTTC. It specifies CSVVQSRGLETQYF.

V and J are TRBV13 and TRBJ2-5; D is possibly TRBD1 (6 bases). The CDR3 has 16 residues. Trimming left V 5 bases short and J 1 base short, with 17 bases between. CDR1 is PRHDT, CDR2 FYEKMQ, per germline (reference sequence). The CDR3 spells CASSPRITGIQETQYF. CDR3 nucleotides: TGTGCCAGCAGCCCCCGGATTACAGGGATCCAAGAGACCCAGTACTTC.

This clonotype was recorded many times. This chain uses TRBV7-2 with TRBJ2-2; D gene unclear. Germline CDR1 and CDR2: SGHTA and FQGNSA. The CDR3 runs 13 residues. V was trimmed by 6 bases and J by 5 bases, leaving 10 bases between them. The CDR3 here is CASRKLPTGELFF. CDR3 coding DNA: TGTGCCAGCAGAAAACTTCCAACCGGGGAGCTGTTTTTT.

This clonotype was counted at least ten times. V usage is TRBV6-5 and J usage is TRBJ1-2, with 8 bases that match TRBD1. The CDR3 loop spans 17 amino acids. V was pared by 1 base and J by 2 bases, with 9 bases of the junction left unmatched. Per germline, CDR1 MNHEY and CDR2 SVGAGI. The CDR3 bases are TGTGCCAGCAGTTACTTAGGCGAGCAGGGGGCCAACTATGGCTACACCTTC. It codes for CASSYLGEQGANYGYTF.